This T cell receptor (beta chain) was obtained from a study of blood T cell repertoires in COVID-19. Study in general: Donors in the United States, Italy and Spain gave samples during acute or convalescent COVID-19.

Authors' analysis steps: Amplification of reference gene primers provided the estimated nucleated cell counts. Clones were sequenced by immunoSEQ multiplex PCR, and TCRdb holds only the in-frame ones, with some missing. The DNA was the basis for D and trimming; V, J and clone size are from that table. The sample lists 140,000 or so clones; 70% to 85% were seen once. The CDR3 totals 16 residues. Germline loops: CDR1 SGHNT, CDR2 YYREEE (reference sequence). V lost 4 bases and J 4 bases, leaving 20 bases between the germline ends. Sequenced material: peripheral blood. V and J are TRBV5-4 and TRBJ1-2; no clear D gene. The receptor comes from a woman aged 80 or older with acute or convalescent COVID-19. CDR3 bases: TGTGCCAGCAGCGCCCCGCGGGCATTCTCTACCTATGGCTACACCTTC. Amino acid sequence: CASSAPRAFSTYGYTF.